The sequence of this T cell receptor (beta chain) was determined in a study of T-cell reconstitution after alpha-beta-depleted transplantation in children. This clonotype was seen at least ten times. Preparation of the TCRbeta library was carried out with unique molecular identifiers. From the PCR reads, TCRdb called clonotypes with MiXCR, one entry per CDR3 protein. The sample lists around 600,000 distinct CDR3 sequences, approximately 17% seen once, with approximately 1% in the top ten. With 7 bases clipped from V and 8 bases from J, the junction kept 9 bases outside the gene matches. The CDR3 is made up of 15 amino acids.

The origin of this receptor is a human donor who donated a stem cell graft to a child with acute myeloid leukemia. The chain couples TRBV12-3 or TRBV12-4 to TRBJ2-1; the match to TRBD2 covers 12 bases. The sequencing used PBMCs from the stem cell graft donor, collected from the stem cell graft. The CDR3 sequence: CASISLAGGRDEQFF. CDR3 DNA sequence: TGTGCCAGCATTTCACTAGCGGGGGGCAGGGATGAGCAGTTCTTC.